The 31 T cell receptor beta chains listed next were all sequenced from one sample in a study of vaccination effects on CD4 cells after COVID-19. Only in-frame clones appear in the TCRdb table, and some are missing; sequencing was by immunoSEQ multiplex PCR. The repertoire holds 75,000 to 100,000 clones, with over 70% as singletons. Their recognized antigens are unknown. Before sequencing, viral peptide pools were used by the ViraFEST assay to expand antigen-specific CD4+ T cells. It was after roughly ten days of culture that CD4+ T cells were isolated. Vaccine administered to participants consisted of two doses of either BNT162b2 or mRNA-1273. The sequencing used CD4+ T cells from PBMCs cultured with HCoV-OC43 spike peptides, collected after COVID-19 vaccination. Specified subset: HCoV-OC43 spike overlapping peptide pool stimulation. The receptors were sampled from a human donor who received a COVID-19 vaccine.

The V gene is TRBV24-1, the J gene TRBJ2-5; 8 positions agree with TRBD1. The germline gives CDR1 KGHDR, CDR2 SFDVKD. The CDR3 is 14 amino acids. The junction had 14 bases not matched to a gene; V was cut back by 12 bases and J by 6 bases. CDR3 sequence (DNA): TGTGCCGTCCAAGGGACAGGAGGGCGAAAGACCCAGTACTTC. Protein sequence: CAVQGTGGRKTQYF.

V and J are TRBV6-5 and TRBJ1-5; 11 nucleotides align to TRBD1. The ends lost 6 bases at V and 7 bases at J; junction bases unmatched: 8. CDR3 length: 15 amino acids. The germline V gene encodes CDR1 MNHEY and CDR2 SVGAGI. CDR3 sequence reads: CASSRTGGVEQPQHF. The CDR3 nucleotides are TGTGCCAGCAGCCGGACAGGGGGCGTTGAACAGCCCCAGCATTTT.

This chain connects TRBV7-3 to TRBJ2-3, with TRBD1 matching 7 bases. V was clipped by 2 bases and J by 2 bases; unmatched bases: 4. Germline V gene data show CDR1 as SGHTA and CDR2 as FQGTGA. CDR3 size: 15 residues. In DNA, the CDR3 is TGTGCCAGCAGCTTACAGGGACAGATCACAGATACGCAGTATTTT. Translated: CASSLQGQITDTQYF.

This clone was seen a handful of times. The chain has TRBV24-1 and TRBJ2-7; D remains unclear. Germline CDR1 reads KGHDR; CDR2 reads SFDVKD. V was shortened by 8 bases and J by 5 bases, with 9 bases between the two germline ends. The CDR3 runs 11 residues. The CDR3 here is CATIPSDEQYV. The CDR3 bases are TGTGCCACCATCCCGTCGGACGAGCAGTACGTC.

The V call is TRBV18, the J call TRBJ2-7, with D perhaps TRBD1 (5 bases). CDR1 is KGHSH, CDR2 LQKENI, per germline. The V and J ends lost 5 bases and 0 bases respectively, with 14 bases between them. The length of the CDR3 is 15 residues. The CDR3 DNA is TGTGCCAGCTCATCAACAGGATCGAGCTCCTACGAGCAGTACGTC. It translates to CASSSTGSSSYEQYV.

CDR3 nucleotide sequence: TGTGCCAGCAGTCCCCGGACAGGGCGGAATCAGCCCCAGCATTTT. It specifies CASSPRTGRNQPQHF. The chain uses TRBV6-2 or TRBV6-3 and TRBJ1-5; the match to TRBD1 covers 8 bases. Germline loops: CDR1 MNHEY, CDR2 SVGEGT. Germline trimming cut 5 bases from V and 4 bases from J; bases unmatched to any gene: 7. This CDR3 contains 15 residues.

The chain recombines TRBV7-2 with TRBJ1-5; 9 positions match TRBD1. Per germline, CDR1 SGHTA and CDR2 FQGNSA. V lost 4 bases to trimming and J lost 1 base; unmatched junction nucleotides: 8. The CDR3 has 17 residues. The CDR3, as DNA: TGTGCCAGCAGCTCCCCGTACGGGACAGGGAGCAATCAGCCCCAGCATTTT. This sequence encodes CASSSPYGTGSNQPQHF.

The chain uses TRBV20-1 and TRBJ2-7, with TRBD1 matching 7 bases. The CDR3 has 12 residues. J gave up 6 bases and V 3 bases, and 5 bases lay outside the gene matches. Germline CDR1 DFQATT, CDR2 SNEGSKA (reference sequence). CDR3 amino acids: CSASSDRFEQYV. CDR3 in DNA: TGCAGTGCTAGTTCGGACAGGTTCGAGCAGTACGTC.

The rearrangement joins TRBV5-1 to TRBJ1-1, with 9 bases that match TRBD1. The CDR3 extends over 16 amino acids. The ends lost 4 bases at V and 8 bases at J; junction bases unmatched: 15. Germline CDR1 reads SGHRS; CDR2 reads YFSETQ. The DNA of the CDR3 is TGCGCCAGCAGCCTAACTATGGGGACAGGGAACGCCGAAGCTTTCTTT. It is translated as CASSLTMGTGNAEAFF.

The rearrangement uses TRBV5-1 and TRBJ2-7; maybe TRBD1 (6 bases). The CDR3 contains 15 residues. Trimming left V 4 bases short and J 2 bases short, with 16 bases between. CDR1 is SGHRS, CDR2 YFSETQ, per germline. This CDR3 reads CASSIYRVITYEQYV. CDR3 DNA: TGCGCCAGCAGCATTTACAGGGTCATTACCTACGAGCAGTACGTC.

The rearrangement uses TRBV24-1 and TRBJ2-3; D is unresolved. Deletions cut 2 bases from V and 3 bases from J, with 11 bases between. Germline CDR1 is KGHDR and CDR2 is SFDVKD. The CDR3 covers 15 residues. CDR3 protein: CATSDSGRATDTQYF. The CDR3 DNA reads as TGTGCCACCAGTGATTCTGGAAGGGCGACAGATACGCAGTATTTT.

The J gene is TRBJ1-5, the V gene TRBV2; the match to TRBD1 covers 10 bases. CDR1 and CDR2 (germline): SNHLY, FYNNEI. CDR3 length: 16 residues. Germline trimming cut 4 bases from V and 2 bases from J; bases unmatched to any gene: 5. The CDR3 coding sequence is TGTGCCAGCAGTGGACAGGGGGCACGAGGCAATCAGCCCCAGCATTTT. Its protein product is CASSGQGARGNQPQHF.

The chain is built from TRBV24-1 and TRBJ1-2, with 8 bases matching TRBD1. This CDR3 is built from 14 residues. Germline lookup yields CDR1 KGHDR and CDR2 SFDVKD. Germline trimming cut 5 bases from V and 2 bases from J; bases unmatched to any gene: 3. Here the CDR3 reads CATSGRTGNYGYTF. The CDR3 DNA reads as TGTGCCACCAGTGGACGGACAGGGAACTATGGCTACACCTTC.

The chain joins TRBV9 to TRBJ2-1; TRBD2 agrees at 9 bases. Trimming cost V 0 bases and J 8 bases; bases outside gene matches: 3. CDR3 length equals 14 residues. The germline CDR1 and CDR2 sequences are SGDLS and YYNGEE. DNA for the CDR3: TGTGCCAGCAGCGTAGCCAGCGGGGGGCATGAGCAGTTCTTC. Encoded protein: CASSVASGGHEQFF. Using reference TRBV9 and TRBJ2-1 for the parts outside the CDR3, the full variable domain is DSGVTQTPKHLITATGQRVTLRCSPRSGDLSVYWYQQSLDQGLQFLIQYYNGEERAKGNILERFSAQQFPDLHSELNLSSLELGDSALYFCASSVASGGHEQFFGPGTRLTVL.

The V and J genes are TRBV2 and TRBJ1-1, with D hard to call. This CDR3 has 13 amino acids. The germline V gene has CDR1 SNHLY and CDR2 FYNNEI. V shed 7 bases and J shed 1 base, with 10 bases lying between them. CDR3 nucleotides: TGTGCCAGCAAGGATAGTCCGAACACTGAAGCTTTCTTT. Translation gives CASKDSPNTEAFF.

The rearrangement joins TRBV19 to TRBJ1-1; D gene uncertain. CDR1 and CDR2 (germline): LNHDA, SQIVND (reference sequence). The CDR3 runs 14 residues. Trimming stripped 5 bases from V and 0 bases from J, with 10 bases between. CDR3 nucleotide sequence: TGTGCCAGTAGTGAGAATGGTTTGAACACTGAAGCTTTCTTT. Its translation is CASSENGLNTEAFF.

The rearrangement links TRBV7-2 to TRBJ2-3; D possibly matches TRBD1 or TRBD2 (6 bases each). Germline CDR1 is SGHTA and CDR2 is FQGNSA. Trimming left V 2 bases short and J 3 bases short, with 15 bases between. The CDR3 sequence is 16 residues long. CDR3 amino acids: CASSLLWGAGTDTQYF. Written as DNA, the CDR3 is TGTGCCAGCAGCTTATTGTGGGGGGCGGGTACAGATACGCAGTATTTT. Full variable domain (remainder filled in from reference TRBV7-2 and TRBJ2-3): GAGVSQSPSNKVTEKGKDVELRCDPISGHTALYWYRQSLGQGLEFLIYFQGNSAPDKSGLPSDRFSAERTGGSVSTLTIQRTQQEDSAVYLCASSLLWGAGTDTQYFGPGTRLTVL.

The chain joins TRBV6-5 to TRBJ2-7, with a weak D call TRBD1 (6 bases). CDR1 is MNHEY, CDR2 SVGAGI, per germline. The V and J ends lost 6 bases and 0 bases respectively, with 12 bases between them. The CDR3 extends over 14 amino acids. The CDR3 sequence is CASRDRQSSYEQYV. The CDR3 DNA is TGTGCCAGCAGGGACAGACAGAGCTCCTACGAGCAGTACGTC.

This clone was found a few times. This chain connects TRBV5-4 to TRBJ2-2; either TRBD1 or TRBD2 may fit D (5 bases each). CDR3 size: 13 residues. V lost 0 bases, J lost 8 bases, and 8 bases lay in between. CDR1 and CDR2 from the germline V gene are SGHNT and YYREEE (reference sequence). The DNA for the CDR3 is TGTGCCAGCAGCTTGGCGGGGCTGGGGGAGCTGTTTTTT. Its protein is CASSLAGLGELFF.

The chain combines TRBV27 with TRBJ1-1; weak D call: TRBD1 (5 bases). The germline V gene encodes CDR1 MNHEY and CDR2 SMNVEV (reference sequence). Deletions cut 1 base from V and 4 bases from J, with 13 bases between. The CDR3 is 15 amino acids. The DNA for the CDR3 is TGTGCCAGCAGTTTATGGAGTCAGGGCGGCACTGAAGCTTTCTTT. Translation: CASSLWSQGGTEAFF.

The chain links TRBV25-1 to TRBJ1-2; 7 bases are shared with TRBD1. The CDR3 is made up of 15 amino acids. Unmatched junction bases numbered 14, after V lost 5 bases and J lost 8 bases. CDR1 MGHDK and CDR2 SYGVNS come from the germline V gene. The CDR3 sequence is CASSNPGTVSSGYTF. As DNA, the CDR3 is TGTGCCAGCAGTAACCCCGGGACAGTATCTTCCGGCTACACCTTC.

The V call is TRBV18, the J call TRBJ1-3, with 11 bases matching TRBD1. The CDR3 has 17 residues. Losses at the gene ends were 4 bases for V and 2 bases for J; bases not matched to a gene: 7. Per the germline V gene, CDR1 is KGHSH and CDR2 is LQKENI. CDR3 protein: CASSLAPGQGAGNTIYF. In DNA form, the CDR3 reads TGTGCCAGCTCACTAGCCCCGGGACAGGGGGCTGGAAACACCATATATTTT.

V is TRBV12-3 or TRBV12-4 and J is TRBJ1-2, with D maybe TRBD1 (6 bases). V lost 2 bases and J 6 bases, leaving 10 bases between the germline ends. There are 13 residues in the CDR3. In DNA form, the CDR3 reads TGTGCCAGCAGTTTACGCAGGGGAGATGGCTACACCTTC. Translation gives CASSLRRGDGYTF.

The chain carries TRBV7-8 and TRBJ1-2; D is undetermined. The germline V gene encodes CDR1 SGHVS and CDR2 FQNEAQ. V lost 1 base to trimming and J lost 4 bases, with 7 bases between them. This CDR3 is 13 amino acids long. CDR3 sequence: CASSLGRFYGYTF. The CDR3, as DNA: TGTGCCAGCAGCTTAGGGCGATTCTATGGCTACACCTTC.

The chain joins TRBV5-6 to TRBJ1-1; possible D gene TRBD1, 6 bases. CDR1 is SGHDT and CDR2 is YYEEEE in the germline V gene. Trimming removed 9 bases from V and 4 bases from J, with 19 bases in between. CDR3 length equals 14 residues. Written as DNA, the CDR3 is TGTGCCACCGCCCGACGGGGGGCCCGCACTGAAGCTTTCTTT. Translation gives CATARRGARTEAFF.

The rearrangement joins TRBV6-5 to TRBJ1-2; 9 bases are shared with TRBD1. CDR1 is MNHEY and CDR2 is SVGAGI in the germline V gene. V shed 6 bases and J 4 bases; nucleotides not matched to a gene: 9. The CDR3 sequence is 15 residues long. CDR3 nucleotide sequence: TGTGCCAGCAGCCGGGGACAGGGCGGTTTCTATGGCTACACCTTC. Its protein is CASSRGQGGFYGYTF.

V gene TRBV5-1 combines with J gene TRBJ2-1; possibly TRBD2 for D (6 bases). Per the germline V gene, CDR1 is SGHRS and CDR2 is YFSETQ. Trimming left V 0 bases short and J 3 bases short, with 19 bases between. This CDR3 contains 18 residues. CDR3 in DNA: TGCGCCAGCAGCTTGGCCGGGACTTCTTCCCCCCTCTACAATGAGCAGTTCTTC. Its translation: CASSLAGTSSPLYNEQFF.

The chain recombines TRBV29-1 with TRBJ1-2, with D possibly being TRBD1 (5 bases). The CDR3 has 16 amino acids. The germline V and J ends were trimmed by 4 bases and 1 base, with 19 bases remaining between them. Germline V gene lookup returns CDR1 SQVTM and CDR2 ANQGSEA. In DNA, the CDR3 is TGCAGCGTTGCCCCCCTAGCAGGGCCGATTAACTATGGCTACACCTTC. It codes for CSVAPLAGPINYGYTF.

This clone came up once. V gene TRBV11-2 combines with J gene TRBJ1-3; weak D call: TRBD1 (5 bases). Germline V lookup: CDR1 SGHAT, CDR2 FQNNGV. The CDR3 is 18 residues long. Deletions cut 5 bases from V and 0 bases from J, with 20 bases between. Here the CDR3 reads CASSPSAGPQFSGNTIYF. The CDR3 DNA sequence: TGTGCCAGCAGCCCCAGTGCAGGGCCTCAGTTCTCTGGAAACACCATATATTTT. The full variable domain, in which reference TRBV11-2 and TRBJ1-3 provide the parts outside the CDR3, is EAGVAQSPRYKIIEKRQSVAFWCNPISGHATLYWYQQILGQGPKLLIQFQNNGVVDDSQLPKDRFSAERLKGVDSTLKIQPAKLEDSAVYLCASSPSAGPQFSGNTIYFGEGSWLTVV.

The rearrangement uses TRBV2 and TRBJ1-5; D ambiguous. Looked up from germline, CDR1 is SNHLY and CDR2 is FYNNEI. This CDR3 region has 13 residues. The ends were cut back, 6 bases at V and 7 bases at J, with 13 bases in the middle. In DNA, the CDR3 is TGTGCCAGCAGAGTCAGGCAGGAGCAGCCCCAGCATTTT. Protein product: CASRVRQEQPQHF. Full variable domain (remainder filled in from reference TRBV2 and TRBJ1-5): EPEVTQTPSHQVTQMGQEVILRCVPISNHLYFYWYRQILGQKVEFLVSFYNNEISEKSEIFDDQFSVERPDGSNFTLKIRSTKLEDSAMYFCASRVRQEQPQHFGDGTRLSIL.

This rearrangement joins TRBV7-6 to TRBJ1-2; D is possibly TRBD1 (6 bases). Trimming cost V 2 bases and J 3 bases, with 7 bases left between them. The CDR3 is 13 amino acids. Per germline, CDR1 SGHVS and CDR2 FNYEAQ. CDR3: CASSLNRDYGYTF. The DNA of the CDR3 is TGTGCCAGCAGCTTAAACAGGGACTATGGCTACACCTTC.